This T cell receptor (beta chain) was recorded in a study of T-cell memory formation after mild COVID-19. Germline V CDR1 and CDR2: SGHRS, YFSETQ. Deletions cut 4 bases from V and 5 bases from J, with 13 bases between. The CDR3 spans 13 residues. TCRdb processed the 5' RACE reads anew with MiXCR; each CDR3 protein has one entry. The table shows approximately 410,000 distinct CDR3 sequences, with 20% to 25% occurring only once. The chain has TRBV5-1 and TRBJ2-7; perhaps D is TRBD1 or TRBD2 (5 bases each). The receptor comes from an adult woman who had mild COVID-19 (a few samples of this study predate the infection). Cell type and time point are not known. Material for sequencing was PBMCs or a T cell subset sorted from them (not recorded which). The CDR3 here is CASSRDGVDEQYF. The CDR3 nucleotides are TGCGCCAGCAGCAGGGACGGAGTGGACGAGCAGTACTTC.